This T cell receptor (beta chain) is drawn from a study of neurological immune-mediated disorders. Regarding the study as a whole: Subjects shared no identical expanded-clone CDR3 amino acid sequences, suggesting private TCR-beta repertoires in all groups.

This clonotype has ten or more counts. Its specificity is not known. Healthy controls consisted of blood bank volunteers in Maryland, USA. The cDNA was generated through 5'RACE incorporating 10-nucleotide random UMIs. TCRdb reprocessed the 5' RACE reads via MiXCR and lists one record per CDR3 protein. The sample records approximately 25,000 distinct CDR3 sequences, around 21% being singletons. The V end lost 3 bases, the J end lost 2 bases, and 7 bases lay between the germline ends. Germline-derived CDR1 and CDR2 are MDHEN and SYDVKM. The CDR3 covers 13 residues. This TCR derives from a woman aged 60-75 years in good health. The chain joins TRBV28 to TRBJ2-5, with D uncertain. The sample taken for sequencing was PBMCs. This chain's CDR3 is CASSFVGQETQYF. In DNA form, the CDR3 reads TGTGCCAGCAGTTTCGTCGGGCAAGAGACCCAGTACTTC.